This TCR beta chain emerged from a study of shared clonotypes between healthy human individuals. Note on this clone: No antigen is known for it. Other DNA sequences in this specimen translate into the identical CDR3.

Study-wide results and caveats: All-four-donor shared clonotypes had higher generation probabilities than non-shared clonotypes did. The researchers took only blood, and tissue repertoires probably look different.

Produced via immunoSEQ multiplex PCR; TCRdb's table is partial and in-frame only. Of about 79,000 clones in the sample, under 65% were seen once. CDR1 and CDR2 from the germline V gene are SGHVS and FQNEAQ. CDR3 length: 15 amino acids. The trim removed 1 base at V and 0 bases at J, leaving 3 bases unmatched. V gene TRBV7-8 combines with J gene TRBJ2-7; 7 bases line up with TRBD1. This sequence was found in a young man in good health. Sequencing input: memory CD8+ T cells sorted from blood. As for subset: CD45RO+ cells pooled with CCR7-negative TemRA cells. The DNA of the CDR3 is TGTGCCAGCAGCTTAGAGGGGGACAGCTCCTACGAGCAGTACTTC. Its protein is CASSLEGDSSYEQYF.